This T cell receptor (beta chain) was obtained from a study of Ad26.COV2.S vaccination and SARS-CoV-2 variants. Study-level results: Spike-specific TCR breadth in vaccine recipients exceeded that seen in placebo recipients.

As for this clone: No antigen is known for it.

Profiled with immunoSEQ multiplex PCR; TCRdb holds only in-frame clones, not every one. The sample lists around 370,000 clones, 92% occurring once. Germline V gene data show CDR1 as PRHDT and CDR2 as FYEKMQ (reference sequence). This CDR3 region has 15 residues. J was trimmed by 9 bases and V by 5 bases; bases with no gene match: 10. The sequence came from a human donor who had recovered from COVID-19. The sample was peripheral blood, taken after recovery from COVID-19. The chain carries TRBV13 and TRBJ2-1, with TRBD1 matching 10 bases. This CDR3 is CASSRLGQGFSEQFF. CDR3 DNA sequence: TGTGCCAGCAGCCGCCTGGGACAGGGGTTCAGTGAGCAGTTCTTC.